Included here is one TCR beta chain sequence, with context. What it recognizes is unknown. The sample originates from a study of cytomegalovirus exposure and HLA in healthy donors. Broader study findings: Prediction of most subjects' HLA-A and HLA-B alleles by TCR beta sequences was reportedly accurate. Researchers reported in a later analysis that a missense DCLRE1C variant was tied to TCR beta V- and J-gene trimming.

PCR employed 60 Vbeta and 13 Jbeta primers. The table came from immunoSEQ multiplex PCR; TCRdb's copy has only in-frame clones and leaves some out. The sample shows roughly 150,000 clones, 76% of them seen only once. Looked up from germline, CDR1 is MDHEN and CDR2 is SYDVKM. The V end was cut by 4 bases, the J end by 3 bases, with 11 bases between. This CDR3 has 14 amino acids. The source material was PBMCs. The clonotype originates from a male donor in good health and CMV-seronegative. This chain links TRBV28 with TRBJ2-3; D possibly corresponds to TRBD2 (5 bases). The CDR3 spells CASSSGSITDTQYF. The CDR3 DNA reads TGTGCCAGCAGTTCGGGGAGTATTACAGATACGCAGTATTTT. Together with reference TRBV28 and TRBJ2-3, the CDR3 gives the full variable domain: DVKVTQSSRYLVKRTGEKVFLECVQDMDHENMFWYRQDPGLGLRLIYFSYDVKMKEKGDIPEGYSVSREKKERFSLILESASTNQTSMYLCASSSGSITDTQYFGPGTRLTVL.